The subject of this entry is one T cell receptor (beta chain). Trimming removed 5 bases from V and 3 bases from J; junction bases left unmatched: 3. In germline, CDR1 is SGHVS, CDR2 FNYEAQ. CDR3 length equals 13 residues. In the PCR, 60 Vbeta and 13 Jbeta primers were used. The protocol was immunoSEQ multiplex PCR, while the TCRdb copy is restricted to in-frame clones and leaves out a portion. The sample lists approximately 140,000 clones; around 84% were seen once. The entry originates in a study of cytomegalovirus exposure and HLA in healthy donors. Study at large: The study placed about 81% of its 398 genotyped donors in the Caucasian-associated ancestry cluster.

The rearrangement joins TRBV7-6 to TRBJ2-7; 8 nucleotides line up with TRBD1. Sequencing was done on a sample of PBMCs. The TCR comes from a man in his forties in good health and CMV-seropositive. The CDR3 loop reads CASSRGQGYEQYF. The CDR3 nucleotides are TGTGCCAGCAGCCGAGGACAGGGCTACGAGCAGTACTTC.